Listed below are T cell receptor beta chains from one sample, sequenced in a study of T cell responses to AZD1222 COVID-19 vaccine. The data were produced by immunoSEQ multiplex PCR, yet TCRdb's version contains in-frame clones alone and is incomplete. The repertoire holds more than 95,000 clones, with over 70% as singletons. The source was peripheral blood, collected on day 0 of AZD1222 vaccination. These receptor sequences come from an adult in good health. Each CDR3 is given with its conserved first and last residue. Each record gives: D gene, V gene, J gene, clone size, CDR3 DNA, CDR3 protein. The D gene is left open where the match is weak. Not all rows give a size; the values are once, few, many and, for expanded clones, a class.

-	TRBV4-1	TRBJ1-5	-	TGCGCCAGCAGCCTCTTCATGGGGGGTCAGCCCCAGCATTTT	CASSLFMGGQPQHF
-	TRBV6-1	TRBJ1-5	-	TGTGCCAGCAGTAAAGAGGCAGGGAATAGCAATCAGCCCCAGCATTTT	CASSKEAGNSNQPQHF
-	TRBV5-1	TRBJ2-5	-	TGCGCCAGCAGCTTGGAACTGGCCCGGGGTACCCAGTACTTC	CASSLELARGTQYF
-	TRBV18	TRBJ2-5	-	TGTGCCAGCTCACCAACGCGGATACAAGAGACCCAGTACTTC	CASSPTRIQETQYF
TRBD1	TRBV18	TRBJ2-5	-	TGTGCCAGCTCACCACGGACAGGGGTTAATGAAGAGACCCAGTACTTC	CASSPRTGVNEETQYF
-	TRBV2	TRBJ1-1	-	TGTGCCAGCAGTGAAGGGGGGCCGGCCACTGAAGCTTTCTTT	CASSEGGPATEAFF
-	TRBV30	TRBJ1-6	-	TGTGCCTGGAGTGTCGAGGTAGTCTTGGGTTCTCTCCACTTT	CAWSVEVVLGSLHF
-	TRBV18	TRBJ1-3	-	TGTGCCAGCTCACCGGACTCTGGAAACACCATATATTTT	CASSPDSGNTIYF
-	TRBV7-9	TRBJ2-7	-	TGTGCCAGCAGCTTAGGGGGGCGGGAGCAGTACTTC	CASSLGGREQYF
TRBD2	TRBV5-1	TRBJ2-3	-	TGCGCCAGCAGCTGGAGGACTAGCGGGGGGGCGGAAACAGATACGCAGTATTTT	CASSWRTSGGAETDTQYF
-	TRBV18	TRBJ2-2	-	TGTGCCAGCTCACCAATCAATCAGGGAGAAACCGGGGAGCTGTTTTTT	CASSPINQGETGELFF
TRBD1	TRBV4-3	TRBJ2-7	-	TGCGCCAGCAGCCAAGACACCGGGACAGGGGCCCACGAGCAGTACTTC	CASSQDTGTGAHEQYF
-	TRBV5-1	TRBJ2-6	-	TGCGCCAGCAGCTTGAGGTCTGGGGCCAACGTCCTGACTTTC	CASSLRSGANVLTF
-	TRBV6-5	TRBJ1-6	-	TGTGCCAGCAGCACAGGGATAGAATCACCCCTCCACTTT	CASSTGIESPLHF
TRBD2	TRBV29-1	TRBJ2-1	-	TGCAGCGTCACGCCGGGACTAGCGGGAGTTGAGCAGTTCTTC	CSVTPGLAGVEQFF
TRBD1	TRBV11-3	TRBJ1-1	-	TGTGCCAGCGGGACAGGACTTAACACTGAAGCTTTCTTT	CASGTGLNTEAFF
-	TRBV27	TRBJ2-3	medium-sized	TGTGCCAGCAGTTTATGGGGGGACACCTCACGGGGTACGCAGTATTTT	CASSLWGDTSRGTQYF
TRBD1	TRBV2	TRBJ1-1	once	TGTGCCAGCAGTTGGGCAGGGGGAGGCACTGAAGCTTTCTTT	CASSWAGGGTEAFF
-	TRBV24-1	TRBJ1-4	-	TGTGCCACCAGTGATGGGGGGCTCGGAGAAAAACTGTTTTTT	CATSDGGLGEKLFF
TRBD1	TRBV7-9	TRBJ2-1	-	TGTGCCAGCAGTCCCGGGACAGGAGACAATGAGCAGTTCTTC	CASSPGTGDNEQFF
-	TRBV29-1	TRBJ2-7	-	TGCAGCGTCTCTCGGGGGAGCCACGAGCAGTACTTC	CSVSRGSHEQYF
-	TRBV9	TRBJ2-5	-	TGTGCCAGTACCGGGACTGATCAAGAGACCCAGTACTTC	CASTGTDQETQYF
-	TRBV30	TRBJ1-2	once	TGTGCCTGGAGTGTAACGGTCCGGGAGGGTGGCTACACCTTC	CAWSVTVREGGYTF
-	TRBV5-1	TRBJ1-2	-	TGCGCCAGCAGCTTGGAGACACAGGGAACTAACTATGGCTACACCTTC	CASSLETQGTNYGYTF
-	TRBV10-1	TRBJ1-1	-	TGCGCCAGCAGTGAGGGACGGGCAGCTAGCGAGTTTGAAGCTTTCTTT	CASSEGRAASEFEAFF
-	TRBV2	TRBJ1-1	-	TGTGCCAGCAGTGGAAGGGTCGGGTCCACTGAAGCTTTCTTT	CASSGRVGSTEAFF
TRBD1	TRBV19	TRBJ2-7	-	TGTGCCAGTAGGACAGGGGTGTTTCCCTACGAGCAGTACTTC	CASRTGVFPYEQYF
-	TRBV12-3/TRBV12-4	TRBJ1-4	once	TGTGCCAGCAGTTTGACCCCGGGGGAAAAACTGTTTTTT	CASSLTPGEKLFF
-	TRBV4-1	TRBJ1-1	-	TGCGCCAGCACCAGTGTCGGGGGGCGATTGAACACTGAAGCTTTCTTT	CASTSVGGRLNTEAFF
-	TRBV27	TRBJ2-7	-	TGTGCCAGCAGTTTATCCTGGACCTCCTACGAGCAGTACTTC	CASSLSWTSYEQYF
TRBD1	TRBV27	TRBJ1-1	-	TGTGCCAGCAGAAAATGGGACAGGGAGGACACTGAAGCTTTCTTT	CASRKWDREDTEAFF